These 4 T cell receptor beta chains were sequenced from one sample in a study of blood T cell repertoires in COVID-19. The protocol was immunoSEQ multiplex PCR, while the TCRdb copy is restricted to in-frame clones and leaves out a portion. The sample contains 150,000 to 200,000 clones, 75% to 90% of which appear only once. The source material was PBMCs or T cells enriched from blood (not recorded which). The receptors originated from a woman aged 60-75 years who had recovered from COVID-19.

V gene TRBV5-1 combines with J gene TRBJ1-4; D might be TRBD1 (6 bases). The CDR3 totals 14 residues. CDR1 and CDR2 (germline): SGHRS, YFSETQ. Trimming removed 3 bases from V and 7 bases from J, with 13 bases in between. The CDR3 here is CASSSQAGAEKLFF. DNA of the CDR3: TGCGCCAGCAGCTCCCAGGCAGGGGCTGAAAAACTGTTTTTT.

The V and J genes are TRBV9 and TRBJ1-1, with 7 bases identical to TRBD1. CDR3 length: 15 residues. J lost 2 bases, V lost 1 base, and 5 bases had no gene match. Looked up from germline, CDR1 is SGDLS and CDR2 is YYNGEE. The CDR3 sequence is CASSVRDRANTEAFF. The CDR3 DNA follows: TGTGCCAGCAGCGTACGCGACAGGGCCAACACTGAAGCTTTCTTT.

The genes are TRBV28 and TRBJ2-7, with TRBD1 matching 10 bases. The CDR3 has 19 amino acids. The ends lost 1 base at V and 3 bases at J; junction bases unmatched: 15. The germline CDR1 and CDR2 sequences are MDHEN and SYDVKM. The CDR3 DNA is TGTGCCAGCAGTTTATCTCTGACAGGGGGCGCGTTTTCGAACTACGAGCAGTACTTC. It encodes CASSLSLTGGAFSNYEQYF.

This clone was detected only once. The chain combines TRBV5-1 with TRBJ1-2; 7 bases fit TRBD1. CDR1 and CDR2 from the germline V gene are SGHRS and YFSETQ. This CDR3 has 15 amino acids. The trim removed 0 bases at V and 3 bases at J, leaving 5 bases unmatched. The CDR3 spells CASSLGRGQDYGYTF. The DNA for the CDR3 is TGCGCCAGCAGCTTGGGGAGGGGGCAGGACTATGGCTACACCTTC. The entire variable domain, with the rest obtained from reference TRBV5-1 and TRBJ1-2, is as follows: KAGVTQTPRYLIKTRGQQVTLSCSPISGHRSVSWYQQTPGQGLQFLFEYFSETQRNKGNFPGRFSGRQFSNSRSEMNVSTLELGDSALYLCASSLGRGQDYGYTFGSGTRLTVV.